Listed below are T cell receptor beta chains from one sample, sequenced in a study of cytomegalovirus exposure and HLA in healthy donors. Only in-frame clones appear in the TCRdb table, and some are missing; sequencing was by immunoSEQ multiplex PCR. The sample has 150,000 to 200,000 clones, 77% seen once. Specimen: PBMCs. The receptor set was obtained from a male donor in good health and CMV-seropositive. Each CDR3 is given with its conserved first and last residue. The D gene is left open where the match is weak. The size field is filled for only some rows; it gives once, few, many or a size class.

v_gene	abundance	d_gene	j_gene	CDR3nt	CDR3aa
TRBV6-1	few	-	TRBJ2-7	TGTGCCAGCAGACTGGACAGAACCTACGAGCAGTACTTC	CASRLDRTYEQYF
TRBV10-3	-	-	TRBJ2-1	TGTGCCATCAGTGAGTCGAAAACCCGCGGCAATGAGCAGTTCTTC	CAISESKTRGNEQFF
TRBV19	-	TRBD1	TRBJ1-2	TGTGCCAGTAGCCTGGGGACAGGGGATTATGGCTACACCTTC	CASSLGTGDYGYTF
TRBV10-2	once	TRBD1	TRBJ2-3	TGCGCCACCACAGACAGGGGTGTAGCGGATACGCAGTATTTT	CATTDRGVADTQYF
TRBV29-1	-	-	TRBJ1-1	TGCAGCGTTGAAGTTCGTATCCTAGAAGCTTTCTTT	CSVEVRILEAFF
TRBV5-1	-	TRBD2	TRBJ2-7	TGCGCCAGCAGCCCCCAGGGTAGCGGGGGGGCCTACGAGCAGTACTTC	CASSPQGSGGAYEQYF
TRBV5-1	-	-	TRBJ1-5	TGCGCCAGCAGCTTCCACAGGGTTGGCAGCAATCAGCCCCAGCATTTT	CASSFHRVGSNQPQHF
TRBV11-1	few	-	TRBJ2-7	TGTGCCAGCAGCTCCACCAGGACACGGGTCAGCTACGAGCAGTACTTC	CASSSTRTRVSYEQYF
TRBV7-8	-	-	TRBJ2-3	TGTGCCAGCAGCTTAGGAGGTCCCGATACGCAGTATTTT	CASSLGGPDTQYF
TRBV2	-	TRBD1	TRBJ1-2	TGTGCCAGCAGCCTCACCGACAGGGCCCTAGGGGGCTACACCTTC	CASSLTDRALGGYTF
TRBV7-6	-	TRBD2	TRBJ2-2	TGTGCCAGCAGCTTTCCATCTAGCGGGGGGGCAACCGGGGAGCTGTTTTTT	CASSFPSSGGATGELFF
TRBV20-1	-	-	TRBJ1-2	TGCAGTGCCGGACAGATCTATGGCTACACCTTC	CSAGQIYGYTF
TRBV19	-	-	TRBJ1-3	TGTGCCAGTAGTATGGGCCAGGGTCGAGGGGGCTCTGGAAACACCATATATTTT	CASSMGQGRGGSGNTIYF
TRBV9	once	TRBD1	TRBJ2-7	TGTGCCAGCAGCGTCCTTCCGGGACAGACCTACGAGCAGTACTTC	CASSVLPGQTYEQYF
TRBV5-1	few	TRBD1	TRBJ1-4	TGCGCCAGCAGCTTGTCAGGGGGAGCTCGCGAAAAACTGTTTTTT	CASSLSGGAREKLFF
TRBV4-2	-	-	TRBJ1-1	TGTGCCAGCAGCCAAGGGCAGGGAATTTTAAACACTGAAGCTTTCTTT	CASSQGQGILNTEAFF
TRBV13	-	TRBD1	TRBJ2-3	TGTGCCAGCAGCCGACAGGGCAGCACAGATACGCAGTATTTT	CASSRQGSTDTQYF
TRBV2	-	TRBD1	TRBJ1-6	TGTGCCAGCAGCGATGGGACAGTCTATAATTCACCCCTCCACTTT	CASSDGTVYNSPLHF
TRBV6-6	-	TRBD1	TRBJ1-1	TGTGCCAGCAGTGCTACACAGGGGTTGAACACTGAAGCTTTCTTT	CASSATQGLNTEAFF
TRBV21-1	-	-	TRBJ2-5	TGTGCCAGCAGCAAAGCCGGACTAGCGGGGCCTTTAGACAAAGAGACCCAGTACTTC	CASSKAGLAGPLDKETQYF
TRBV27	once	TRBD1	TRBJ2-7	TGTGCCAGCAGTAGACAGGGGGCGAGGGACGAGCAGTACTTC	CASSRQGARDEQYF
TRBV18	-	TRBD1	TRBJ1-5	TGTGCCAGCTCACATACTAGGGACAGAAATCAGCCCCAGCATTTT	CASSHTRDRNQPQHF
TRBV10-3	few	TRBD2	TRBJ2-7	TGTGCCATCAGTGAGCGTAGCGGGGGTCTCTCCTACGAGCAGTACTTC	CAISERSGGLSYEQYF
TRBV5-1	-	-	TRBJ1-2	TGCGCCAGCAGCTTGGACAGAGCTAACTATGGCTACACCTTC	CASSLDRANYGYTF
TRBV6-1	-	-	TRBJ1-5	TGTGCCAGCAGTGAAGCGAACATATATAGCAATCAGCCCCAGCATTTT	CASSEANIYSNQPQHF
TRBV5-1	-	TRBD2	TRBJ2-3	TGCGCCAGCAGCAGATTTAGCGGGGGGGCAAGCACAGATACGCAGTATTTT	CASSRFSGGASTDTQYF
TRBV5-1	-	-	TRBJ1-4	TGCGCCAGCAGCTTAGTAGGGGGAGATGAAAAACTGTTTTTT	CASSLVGGDEKLFF
TRBV11-2	-	TRBD1	TRBJ1-2	TGTGCCAGCAGCTCATACAGGGGGTTTGACTATGGCTACACCTTC	CASSSYRGFDYGYTF
TRBV9	-	-	TRBJ2-5	TGTGCCAGCAGCGTTAATTGGGACAACCAAGAGACCCAGTACTTC	CASSVNWDNQETQYF
TRBV30	-	-	TRBJ1-2	TGTGCCTGGGAGGGATTCAGTGGCTACACCTTC	CAWEGFSGYTF
TRBV30	-	-	TRBJ2-1	TGTGCCTGGAGTGTAATGAGGTTAAATGAGCAGTTCTTC	CAWSVMRLNEQFF
TRBV29-1	-	TRBD2	TRBJ2-1	TGCAGCGTTGGGGGGGGGTATTTCAATGAGCAGTTCTTC	CSVGGGYFNEQFF
TRBV19	-	TRBD2	TRBJ2-2	TGTGCCAGTAGTAGCCCCGGGCTAGCGGAGAACACCGGGGAGCTGTTTTTT	CASSSPGLAENTGELFF
TRBV25-1	few	-	TRBJ1-1	TGTGCCAGCAGGGCCGAGGCTGCCATGAACACTGAAGCTTTCTTT	CASRAEAAMNTEAFF
TRBV4-2	-	TRBD2	TRBJ2-1	TGTGCCAGCAGCCAAGTCGCGGTTGAGGATAGCGGGGGAAGAAATGAGCAGTTCTTC	CASSQVAVEDSGGRNEQFF
TRBV6-5	-	TRBD1	TRBJ1-6	TGTGCCAGCAGTTACCAGGACAGGGGAGATTCACCCCTCCACTTT	CASSYQDRGDSPLHF
TRBV5-8	-	-	TRBJ1-2	TGTGCCAGCATCCAAACAGGGTTCAACTATGGCTACACCTTC	CASIQTGFNYGYTF
TRBV2	-	TRBD2	TRBJ2-2	TGTGCCAGCAGTGTCGGGGGGAGGGTTACCGGGGAGCTGTTTTTT	CASSVGGRVTGELFF
TRBV23-1	-	-	TRBJ2-2	TGCGCCAGCAGTCAATTGGGTGGAGAGTCTAGGGGGCTGTTTTTT	CASSQLGGESRGLFF
TRBV5-1	once	-	TRBJ2-2	TGCGCCAGCAGCTCCCAACAGGGAACCGGGGAGCTGTTTTTT	CASSSQQGTGELFF